The 7 T cell receptor beta chains below all came from one sample that was sequenced in a study of vaccination and CD4 T cells after COVID-19. Documented treatment: roughly 11-day PBMC culture with coronavirus spike peptide pools or control peptides (ViraFEST assay). Antigens of these TCRs are unknown. Cultured CD4+ T cell DNA underwent sequencing with the Oncomine TCR Beta short-read assay. Via MiXCR, TCRdb re-called the PCR reads, giving one row per CDR3 protein. The table has 10,000 to 12,000 distinct CDR3 sequences, under 30% seen once. Here the sequenced sample was CD4+ T cells from blood, cultured in vitro, taken after SARS-CoV-2 vaccination. These receptors were obtained from a human donor who had recovered from COVID-19.

This chain connects TRBV7-2 to TRBJ2-5; TRBD2 matches at 8 bases. V lost 1 base and J lost 2; bases outside the gene matches: 12. This CDR3 contains 18 residues. The germline V gene encodes CDR1 SGHTA and CDR2 FQGNSA. The CDR3 nucleotides read TGTGCCAGCAGCTTAGTCTCCAGCGGGGCTAGCGGGCAAGAGACCCAGTACTTC. It yields the protein CASSLVSSGASGQETQYF.

The chain is built from TRBV18 and TRBJ2-6; D ambiguous. Germline loops: CDR1 KGHSH, CDR2 LQKENI. V dropped 5 bases and J dropped 1 base, with 6 bases sitting between them. The length of the CDR3 is 14 residues. As DNA, the CDR3 is TGTGCCAGCTCAAGGGATTCTGGGGCCAACGTCCTGACTTTC. Protein: CASSRDSGANVLTF.

The chain combines TRBV7-8 with TRBJ2-5; tentative D call: TRBD2 (5 bases). CDR1 SGHVS and CDR2 FQNEAQ come from the germline V gene. V gave up 5 bases and J gave up 5 bases, with 12 bases separating them. CDR3 length: 13 amino acids. The CDR3 here is CASSPGNGETQYF. CDR3 sequence (DNA): TGTGCCAGCAGCCCCGGGAATGGGGAGACCCAGTACTTC. Based on the CDR3 plus reference TRBV7-8 and TRBJ2-5, the full variable domain is GAGVSQSPRYKVAKRGQDVALRCDPISGHVSLFWYQQALGQGPEFLTYFQNEAQLDKSGLPSDRFFAERPEGSVSTLKIQRTQQEDSAVYLCASSPGNGETQYFGPGTRLLVL.

The chain carries TRBV7-2 and TRBJ2-7; unclear D gene. Germline CDR1 is SGHTA and CDR2 is FQGNSA. Trimming stripped 2 bases from V and 4 bases from J, with 12 bases between. The length of the CDR3 is 14 residues. CDR3 sequence reads: CASSLPGPPYEQYF. The CDR3 nucleotides read TGTGCCAGCAGCTTACCGGGTCCCCCTTACGAGCAGTACTTC.

The V gene is TRBV27, the J gene TRBJ1-4; perhaps TRBD1 as D (5 bases). The CDR3 consists of 13 residues. Germline assignment: CDR1 MNHEY and CDR2 SMNVEV (reference sequence). The V and J ends lost 2 bases and 10 bases respectively, with 11 bases between them. In DNA form, the CDR3 reads TGTGCCAGCAGTTTAGTGGGGGAAGGAAAACTGTTTTTT. Protein product: CASSLVGEGKLFF.

This sequence joins TRBV18 and TRBJ1-1; D unresolved. Per the germline V gene, CDR1 is KGHSH and CDR2 is LQKENI. V lost 4 bases to trimming and J lost 2 bases, with 11 bases between them. This CDR3 is 14 amino acids long. Written as DNA, the CDR3 is TGTGCCAGCTCACGCGGACGGGGAAACACTGAAGCTTTCTTT. Translation: CASSRGRGNTEAFF.

This clonotype was seen a few times. The chain carries TRBV20-1 and TRBJ1-2; no clear D. Germline CDR1 DFQATT, CDR2 SNEGSKA (reference sequence). This CDR3 spans 12 amino acids. Trimming removed 1 base at V and 0 bases at J, with 3 bases between. In nucleotides, the CDR3 is TGCAGTGCTAGAGTGGCTAACTATGGCTACACCTTC. Its translation is CSARVANYGYTF.